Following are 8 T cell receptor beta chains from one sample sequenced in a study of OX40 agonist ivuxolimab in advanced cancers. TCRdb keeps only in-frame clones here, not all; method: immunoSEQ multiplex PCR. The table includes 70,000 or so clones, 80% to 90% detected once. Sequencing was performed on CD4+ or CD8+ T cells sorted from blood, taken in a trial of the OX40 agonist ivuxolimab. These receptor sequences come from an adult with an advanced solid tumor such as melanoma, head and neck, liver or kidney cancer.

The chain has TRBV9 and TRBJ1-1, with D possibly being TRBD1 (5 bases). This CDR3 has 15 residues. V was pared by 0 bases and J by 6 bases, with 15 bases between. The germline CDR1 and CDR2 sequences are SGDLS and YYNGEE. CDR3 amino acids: CASSVVAGLSAEAFF. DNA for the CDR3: TGTGCCAGCAGCGTAGTGGCAGGGCTAAGCGCTGAAGCTTTCTTT.

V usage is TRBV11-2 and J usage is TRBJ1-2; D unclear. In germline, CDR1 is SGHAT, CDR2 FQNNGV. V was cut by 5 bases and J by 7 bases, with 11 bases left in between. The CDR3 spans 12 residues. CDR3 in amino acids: CASSTARAGYTF. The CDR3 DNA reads TGTGCCAGCAGCACCGCCCGGGCTGGCTACACCTTC.

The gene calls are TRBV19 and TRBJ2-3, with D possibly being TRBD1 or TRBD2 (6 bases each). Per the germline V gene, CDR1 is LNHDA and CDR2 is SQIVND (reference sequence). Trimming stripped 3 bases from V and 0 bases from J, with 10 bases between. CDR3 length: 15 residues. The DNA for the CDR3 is TGTGCCAGTAGTATGAGGGGGGCTAGCACAGATACGCAGTATTTT. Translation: CASSMRGASTDTQYF. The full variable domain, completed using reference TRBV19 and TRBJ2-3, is DGGITQSPKYLFRKEGQNVTLSCEQNLNHDAMYWYRQDPGQGLRLIYYSQIVNDFQKGDIAEGYSVSREKKESFPLTVTSAQKNPTAFYLCASSMRGASTDTQYFGPGTRLTVL.

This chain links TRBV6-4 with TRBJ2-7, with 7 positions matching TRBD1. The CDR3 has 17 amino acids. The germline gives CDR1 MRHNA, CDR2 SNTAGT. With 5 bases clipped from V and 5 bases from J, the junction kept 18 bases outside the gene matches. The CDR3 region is CASSSRDSVKYCHEQYF. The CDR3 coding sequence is TGTGCCAGCAGTTCCCGGGACAGCGTTAAGTATTGTCACGAGCAGTACTTC.

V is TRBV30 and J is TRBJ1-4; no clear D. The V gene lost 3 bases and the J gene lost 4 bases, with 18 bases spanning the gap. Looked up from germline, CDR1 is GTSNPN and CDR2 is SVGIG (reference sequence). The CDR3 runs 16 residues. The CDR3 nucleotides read TGTGCCTGGAGCCCCAAGGTGGGAGCCCATAATGAAAAACTGTTTTTT. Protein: CAWSPKVGAHNEKLFF.

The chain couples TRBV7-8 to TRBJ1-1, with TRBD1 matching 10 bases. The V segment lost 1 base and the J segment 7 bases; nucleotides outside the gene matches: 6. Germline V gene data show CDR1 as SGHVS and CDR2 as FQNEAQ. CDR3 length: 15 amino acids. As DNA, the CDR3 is TGTGCCAGCAGCTTAGGGTGGACAGGGGGGGATGAAGCTTTCTTT. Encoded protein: CASSLGWTGGDEAFF.

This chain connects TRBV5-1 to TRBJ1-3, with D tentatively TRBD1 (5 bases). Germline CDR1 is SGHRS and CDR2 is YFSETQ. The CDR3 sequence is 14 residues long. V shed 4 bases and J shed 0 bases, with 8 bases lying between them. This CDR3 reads CASSPRDSGNTIYF. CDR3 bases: TGCGCCAGCAGCCCCAGGGACTCTGGAAACACCATATATTTT.

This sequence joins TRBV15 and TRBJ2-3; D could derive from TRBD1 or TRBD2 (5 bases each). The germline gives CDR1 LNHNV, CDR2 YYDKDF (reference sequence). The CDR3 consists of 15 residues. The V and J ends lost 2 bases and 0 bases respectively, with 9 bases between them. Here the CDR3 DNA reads TGTGCCACCAGCAGAAGTCGGGGCAGCACAGATACGCAGTATTTT. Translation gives CATSRSRGSTDTQYF. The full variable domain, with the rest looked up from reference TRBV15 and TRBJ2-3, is DAMVIQNPRYQVTQFGKPVTLSCSQTLNHNVMYWYQQKSSQAPKLLFHYYDKDFNNEADTPDNFQSRRPNTSFCFLDIRSPGLGDTAMYLCATSRSRGSTDTQYFGPGTRLTVL.